Listed below are T cell receptor beta chains from one sample, sequenced in a study of control samples from healthy donors and cancer patients. Only in-frame clones appear in the TCRdb table, and some are missing; sequencing was by immunoSEQ multiplex PCR. The sample holds 40,000 to 50,000 clones, over 90% seen once. Sequenced input: PBMCs. These TCRs come from a woman aged 45 to 65 with head and neck cancer. Both conserved end residues are part of each CDR3. The D gene is left open where the match is weak. Not all rows give a size; the values are once, few, many and, for expanded clones, a class.

v_gene	d_gene	j_gene	abundance	CDR3nt	CDR3aa
TRBV27	-	TRBJ1-5	few	TGTGCCAGCAGTTTATCGCGATATCAGCCCCAGCATTTT	CASSLSRYQPQHF
TRBV18	TRBD2	TRBJ2-7	-	TGTGCCAGCTCACCACCGCTAGCGGGAGGCGAAGAGCAGTACTTC	CASSPPLAGGEEQYF
TRBV14	TRBD1	TRBJ2-1	-	TGTGCCAGCAGCCAAGATCTTTTGACAGGGGGCGAACACGATGAGCAGTTCTTC	CASSQDLLTGGEHDEQFF
TRBV9	-	TRBJ1-3	-	TGTGCCAGCAGCGTAGGTCCAGGGGCTGGAAACACCATATATTTT	CASSVGPGAGNTIYF
TRBV7-6	TRBD1	TRBJ2-2	once	TGTGCCAGCAGCCGCGACAGGGGTGCGAACACCGGGGAGCTGTTTTTT	CASSRDRGANTGELFF
TRBV7-3	TRBD2	TRBJ2-7	-	TGTGCCAGCAGCCCCCGCGGGGGGACACTCTACGAGCAGTACTTC	CASSPRGGTLYEQYF
TRBV29-1	TRBD1	TRBJ1-1	few	TGCAGCGTTCGGACAGGGGTTAACACTGAAGCTTTCTTT	CSVRTGVNTEAFF
TRBV28	-	TRBJ2-6	-	TGTGCCAGCAGTCCGCCGTCGGGGTATGGGGCCAACGTCCTGACTTTC	CASSPPSGYGANVLTF
TRBV24-1	TRBD1	TRBJ2-3	-	TGTGCCACCGGAGAGGGGGCAACAGATACGCAGTATTTT	CATGEGATDTQYF
TRBV11-3	-	TRBJ2-2	-	TGTGCCAGCAGCTTAAATAGGGGCACCGGGGAGCTGTTTTTT	CASSLNRGTGELFF
TRBV19	TRBD1	TRBJ1-2	-	TGTGCCAGTAGTGACAGGGACTATGGCTACACCTTC	CASSDRDYGYTF
TRBV15	TRBD1	TRBJ2-5	-	TGTGCCACCAGCAGTTCCGGGACAGGGGGGGAGACCCAGTACTTC	CATSSSGTGGETQYF
TRBV18	-	TRBJ2-5	-	TGTGCCAGCTCACCACCCTTGAGGGGTGGGGGTCAAGAGACCCAGTACTTC	CASSPPLRGGGQETQYF
TRBV28	TRBD2	TRBJ2-7	-	TGTGCCAGCAGTTTAGGTAGCGGGAGTACCCACGAGCAGTACTTC	CASSLGSGSTHEQYF
TRBV5-8	-	TRBJ2-3	-	TGTGCCAGCAGCTTGGTACTGATACGCACAGATACGCAGTATTTT	CASSLVLIRTDTQYF
TRBV13	TRBD1	TRBJ2-1	-	TGTGCCAGCAGAGGAGGTTGGGACAGGGCCTACAATGAGCAGTTCTTC	CASRGGWDRAYNEQFF
TRBV9	-	TRBJ1-2	-	TGTGCCAGCAGCGACGGCCCGGGGGGCCTGAACTATGGCTACACCTTC	CASSDGPGGLNYGYTF
TRBV27	-	TRBJ1-6	-	TGTGCCAGCAGTCCCCAACGCGCGGGTTTGGGGTCCTATAATTCACCCCTCCACTTT	CASSPQRAGLGSYNSPLHF
TRBV5-1	-	TRBJ2-7	-	TGCGCCAGCAGCTTGAACGGGGACGAGCAGTACTTC	CASSLNGDEQYF
TRBV3-1/TRBV3-2	TRBD2	TRBJ2-3	-	TGTGCCAGCAGCCCCGGACTAGTTACAGATACGCAGTATTTT	CASSPGLVTDTQYF
TRBV6-1	TRBD2	TRBJ2-1	-	TGTGCCAGCAGTTTGGCGGGAGGGAGCAATGAGCAGTTCTTC	CASSLAGGSNEQFF
TRBV19	-	TRBJ2-7	-	TGTGCCAGTAGTATGGGGGGCTACGAGCAGTACTTC	CASSMGGYEQYF
TRBV27	-	TRBJ2-7	-	TGTGCCAGCAGTTGGGGGGGGGCGCGGGAGCAGTACTTC	CASSWGGAREQYF
TRBV28	-	TRBJ1-1	-	TGTGCCAGCACCCTTCTCCCCCTTTCCATGAACACTGAAGCTTTCTTT	CASTLLPLSMNTEAFF
TRBV6-1	TRBD2	TRBJ2-1	-	TGTGCCAGCAGTGAGCTCCCCGGGACTAGCGGGAGCATCAGTGAGCAGTTCTTC	CASSELPGTSGSISEQFF
TRBV6-1	-	TRBJ2-5	-	TGTGCCAGCAGTGATTCGCCAGCTCACCAAGAGACCCAGTACTTC	CASSDSPAHQETQYF
TRBV5-6	-	TRBJ1-1	-	TGTGCCAGCAGCTTGGTAGGATACAACACTGAAGCTTTCTTT	CASSLVGYNTEAFF
TRBV7-9	-	TRBJ2-7	-	TGTGCCAGCAGCTTAGCCAGCGTAGGCGAGCAGTACTTC	CASSLASVGEQYF
TRBV5-1	-	TRBJ1-3	-	TGCGCCAGCAGCTTAAGAGGGGCCGCAAACTCTGGAAACACCATATATTTT	CASSLRGAANSGNTIYF
TRBV15	-	TRBJ2-7	few	TGTGCCACCAGCAGAGGCGCCGGGGGACGCTCCTACGAGCAGTACTTC	CATSRGAGGRSYEQYF
TRBV28	-	TRBJ2-1	-	TGTGCCAGCAGCCCGGAGGGCGATGAGCAGTTCTTC	CASSPEGDEQFF
TRBV19	-	TRBJ1-2	-	TGTGCCAGTAACCCTGCTATTAACTATGGCTACACCTTC	CASNPAINYGYTF
TRBV12-5	TRBD1	TRBJ1-2	-	TGTGCTAGTGGTTTCGTGACAGGGGCCCACTATGGCTACACCTTC	CASGFVTGAHYGYTF
TRBV30	-	TRBJ1-2	-	TGTGCCTGGACCCTACAGGGAAGGTTCTATGGCTACACCTTC	CAWTLQGRFYGYTF
TRBV5-6	TRBD1	TRBJ2-1	once	TGTGCCAGCAGTATGGGGACAGGGGGCGCCTATGAGCAGTTCTTC	CASSMGTGGAYEQFF
TRBV5-4	-	TRBJ2-2	-	TGTGCCAGCAGCTTAGGTGGGGACAAATTTGCCGGGGAGCTGTTTTTT	CASSLGGDKFAGELFF
TRBV7-9	TRBD2	TRBJ2-7	-	TGTGCCAGCAGCCTCACGGGGGGGCGGGGAACGTACTTC	CASSLTGGRGTYF
TRBV6-6	TRBD1	TRBJ1-1	-	TGTGCCAGCAGTACAGGACAGGGGAGAGCTTTCTTT	CASSTGQGRAFF
TRBV5-1	TRBD2	TRBJ2-1	-	TGCGCCAGCAGCTTGGGTAGGATAGGACTAGCGGGAGACAATGAGCAGTTCTTC	CASSLGRIGLAGDNEQFF
TRBV30	-	TRBJ1-5	once	TGTGCCTGGAGTAGGCCGCAGCTCAATCAGCCCCAGCATTTT	CAWSRPQLNQPQHF
TRBV20-1	-	TRBJ1-1	-	TGCAGTGCTAGTCAGACCCCGGACAATATGAACACTGAAGCTTTCTTT	CSASQTPDNMNTEAFF
TRBV9	TRBD1	TRBJ1-5	-	TGTGCCAGCAGCCCAGGGGGGAATAGCAATCAGCCCCAGCATTTT	CASSPGGNSNQPQHF
TRBV6-5	-	TRBJ2-7	-	TGTGCCAGCGGAGACAGCCGCCCCTCCTACGAGCAGTACTTC	CASGDSRPSYEQYF
TRBV18	-	TRBJ1-5	-	TGTGCCAGCTCACCCTCGGCCAATCAGCCCCAGCATTTT	CASSPSANQPQHF
TRBV6-1	-	TRBJ2-3	-	TGTGCCAGCAGTGAAGCAGGCCTAGCCACAGATACGCAGTATTTT	CASSEAGLATDTQYF
TRBV27	TRBD2	TRBJ2-2	once	TGTGCCAGCACCTTAGCGGGCGGGACCGGGGAGCTGTTTTTT	CASTLAGGTGELFF
TRBV5-8	-	TRBJ1-2	-	TGTGCCAGCAGCTCGGACTATAACTATGGCTACACCTTC	CASSSDYNYGYTF
TRBV6-6	-	TRBJ1-3	-	TGTGCCAGTCAAGACAGCGACTCTGGAAACACCATATATTTT	CASQDSDSGNTIYF
TRBV2	-	TRBJ1-5	-	TGTGCCAGCAGTTCACAGGAGGATCAGCCCCAGCATTTT	CASSSQEDQPQHF
TRBV6-2/TRBV6-3	-	TRBJ1-1	-	TGTGCCAGCAGTTACTCTACAACAGGGCCTGAAGCTTTCTTT	CASSYSTTGPEAFF
TRBV9	TRBD1	TRBJ1-1	-	TGTGCCAGCAGCGGGGGACAGGGAACGAACACTGAAGCTTTCTTT	CASSGGQGTNTEAFF
TRBV3-1/TRBV3-2	-	TRBJ2-1	-	TGTGCCAGCAGCCCAAGGGTTGGTGAGCAGTTCTTC	CASSPRVGEQFF
TRBV27	-	TRBJ2-7	-	TGTGCCAGCAGTCCCTCACCGGGACCCCTGTGGAACGAGCAGTACTTC	CASSPSPGPLWNEQYF
TRBV5-1	TRBD1	TRBJ2-1	-	TGCGCCAGCAGCTGGACAGGGGGCTCATCCTACAATGAGCAGTTCTTC	CASSWTGGSSYNEQFF
TRBV6-5	-	TRBJ1-1	-	TGTGCCAGCAGTTACGGGGGGGGGAACACTGAAGCTTTCTTT	CASSYGGGNTEAFF
TRBV9	TRBD2	TRBJ2-7	-	TGTGCCAGCAGCGTAGCGTCTAGCGGGAGTTACGAGCAGTACTTC	CASSVASSGSYEQYF
TRBV30	-	TRBJ2-3	once	TGTGCCTGGAGTGCCCGCACAGATACGCAGTATTTT	CAWSARTDTQYF
TRBV5-1	-	TRBJ2-1	-	TGCGCCAGCAGCCAAGGAACCTACAATGAGCAGTTCTTC	CASSQGTYNEQFF